These T cell receptor beta chains were read from a single sample in a study of lymphopenia after photon versus proton radiotherapy. Sequencing used immunoSEQ multiplex PCR; TCRdb keeps in-frame clones, though not all of them. The repertoire holds approximately 150,000 clones, with about 88% as singletons. The sequencing used peripheral blood, collected from a patient treated with photon-based radiotherapy. Receptors originate from a man aged 45-65 years with gastric cancer. Each CDR3 is given with its conserved first and last residue. Size is stated for part of the rows, as once, few or many counts, or as a class when the clone is expanded.

14 TRBJ1-2 . TRBV10-1 CASSEDDKGYGYTF
15 TRBJ2-3 . TRBV19 CASNGGSRSTDTQYF
17 TRBJ1-4 . TRBV6-4 CASSEDRYRSTNEKLFF
13 TRBJ1-1 . TRBV5-1 CASRTQGGDEAFF
15 TRBJ2-2 . TRBV11-2 CASSLADRLTGELFF
15 TRBJ2-5 . TRBV7-8 CASSLTGQGRETQYF
13 TRBJ1-1 . TRBV30 CASDSTENTEAFF
17 TRBJ2-7 . TRBV5-8 CASSLTRLAGGVYEQYF
13 TRBJ2-7 . TRBV27 CASSLRVPSEQYF
11 TRBJ2-7 few TRBV6-1 CASSGNYEQYF
17 TRBJ2-2 . TRBV11-2 CASSSRTSGFASGELFF
13 TRBJ1-1 . TRBV19 CASKDSMNTEAFF
15 TRBJ1-1 . TRBV7-2 CASSFVRSGGTEAFF
18 TRBJ1-5 . TRBV19 CASSIDLLQGARNQPQHF
12 TRBJ1-2 . TRBV6-1 CASMAGERGYTF
17 TRBJ1-5 . TRBV11-2 CASSLDLGHNDNQPQHF
17 TRBJ2-7 once TRBV11-2 CASSKRTGLLWRYEQYF
11 TRBJ1-1 . TRBV28 CASSLLTEAFF
15 TRBJ2-7 . TRBV7-2 CASSAGLAGVSEQYF
13 TRBJ2-1 . TRBV7-7 CASSVDREREQFF
15 TRBJ2-2 . TRBV18 CASSPPSGNTGELFF
15 TRBJ2-7 . TRBV5-1 CASSLEAGKVYEQYF
14 TRBJ2-5 . TRBV5-1 CASTVAGVGETQYF
15 TRBJ2-1 . TRBV6-1 CASSEGLAGGLEQFF
15 TRBJ2-1 . TRBV9 CASSVTGTAYNEQFF
17 TRBJ1-3 once TRBV15 CATSREGGLLAGNTIYF
15 TRBJ1-1 . TRBV13 CASSRGQGEGTEAFF